Below, 23 T cell receptor beta chains from the same sample are listed, as sequenced in a study of cytomegalovirus exposure and HLA in healthy donors. In the PCR, 60 Vbeta and 13 Jbeta primers were used. Profiling relied on immunoSEQ multiplex PCR, and the TCRdb table lists in-frame clones only, not all of them. There are 100,000 to 150,000 clones in the sample; roughly 80% occur only once, and 1.4% to 1.5% lies in the top ten. Material for sequencing was PBMCs. These receptors came from a woman between 18 and 30 years old in good health and CMV-seronegative.

The chain links TRBV19 to TRBJ2-4; perhaps TRBD1 as D (5 bases). Trimming removed 6 bases at V and 15 bases at J, with 21 bases between. The CDR3 runs 13 residues. The germline V gene has CDR1 LNHDA and CDR2 SQIVND (reference sequence). CDR3 sequence: CASSRDRDQSRYF. In DNA form, the CDR3 reads TGTGCCAGTAGCCGTGACAGAGACCAATCGAGGTACTTC.

The chain couples TRBV5-1 to TRBJ1-4, with D maybe TRBD1 (5 bases). V was cut by 6 bases and J by 2 bases, with 11 bases left in between. CDR3 size: 14 residues. In germline, CDR1 is SGHRS, CDR2 YFSETQ. CDR3 DNA: TGCGCCAGCACAAAAGACAGCACTAATGAAAAACTGTTTTTT. It is translated as CASTKDSTNEKLFF. The whole variable domain, remainder taken from reference TRBV5-1 and TRBJ1-4, is KAGVTQTPRYLIKTRGQQVTLSCSPISGHRSVSWYQQTPGQGLQFLFEYFSETQRNKGNFPGRFSGRQFSNSRSEMNVSTLELGDSALYLCASTKDSTNEKLFFGSGTQLSVL.

Comment on this clone: At one boundary the junction diverges from the germline segment, which might be a read error. This rearrangement joins TRBV5-1 to TRBJ1-5, with no clear D. This CDR3 comprises 13 residues. CDR1 and CDR2 from the germline V gene are SGHRS and YFSETQ. The CDR3 DNA reads as TGCGCCAGCAGCCTGTATAGCAATCAGCCCCGGCATTTT. It codes for CASSLYSNQPRHF.

This clone was seen more than once but under ten times. V gene TRBV6-1 combines with J gene TRBJ2-3; 14 nucleotides match TRBD2. After removal of 4 bases from V and 4 bases from J, the junction contained 1 base not matched to a gene. The CDR3 length is 15 residues. From germline, CDR1 is MNHNS and CDR2 SASEGT. In DNA, the CDR3 is TGTGCCAGCAGTGGACTAGCGGGGGGGCCAGATACGCAGTATTTT. It encodes CASSGLAGGPDTQYF.

This sequence joins TRBV9 and TRBJ2-3; TRBD2 might be the D (7 bases). The germline gives CDR1 SGDLS, CDR2 YYNGEE. The length of the CDR3 is 15 residues. The V end was cut by 1 base, the J end by 5 bases, with 14 bases between. CDR3 in amino acids: CASSVRGGGGDTQYF. CDR3 DNA: TGTGCCAGCAGCGTAAGGGGCGGGGGCGGAGATACGCAGTATTTT.

The genes are TRBV18 and TRBJ1-5; no definite D call. The V end was cut by 4 bases, the J end by 9 bases, with 16 bases between. The CDR3 is 14 amino acids. Germline CDR1 reads KGHSH; CDR2 reads LQKENI. The CDR3 nucleotides read TGTGCCAGCTCACTAGCGTTAGATCAGCGGCCCCAGCATTTT. Translation: CASSLALDQRPQHF.

CDR3 amino acids: CASSSHLGVNTEAFF. The CDR3 coding sequence is TGCGCCAGCAGCTCTCATCTAGGGGTGAACACTGAAGCTTTCTTT. The chain joins TRBV5-1 to TRBJ1-1; D possibly corresponds to TRBD1 (5 bases). CDR1 SGHRS and CDR2 YFSETQ come from the germline V gene. This CDR3 comprises 15 residues. V was cut by 3 bases and J by 0 bases, with 12 bases left in between.

This clone was found a few times. V and J are TRBV11-2 and TRBJ2-1; TRBD2 matches 7 bases. J lost 9 bases, V lost 1 base, and 3 bases had no gene match. Per the germline V gene, CDR1 is SGHAT and CDR2 is FQNNGV. The CDR3 consists of 13 residues. CDR3 protein: CASSLGLAAEQFF. Written as DNA, the CDR3 is TGTGCCAGCAGCTTAGGCCTAGCGGCTGAGCAGTTCTTC.

The J gene is TRBJ1-1, the V gene TRBV5-1, with TRBD1 matching 8 bases. Looked up from germline, CDR1 is SGHRS and CDR2 is YFSETQ. The CDR3 is 14 residues long. The V segment lost 1 base and the J segment 5 bases; nucleotides outside the gene matches: 4. The CDR3: CASSLPQGETEAFF. The CDR3 nucleotides are TGCGCCAGCAGCTTGCCACAGGGGGAGACTGAAGCTTTCTTT.

This clone was seen a single time. This chain uses TRBV14 with TRBJ2-7; 9 bases fit TRBD1. The CDR3 has 17 amino acids. V was pared by 4 bases and J by 4 bases, with 14 bases of the junction left unmatched. CDR1 is SGHDN, CDR2 FVKESK, per germline. CDR3 in DNA: TGTGCCAGCAGCCGCCTCGGCGGTACAGGGGGCAGGTACGAGCAGTACTTC. Residues: CASSRLGGTGGRYEQYF.

The chain combines TRBV2 with TRBJ1-5; 7 bases are a match to TRBD1. The V gene's germline CDR1 is SNHLY and CDR2 FYNNEI. The CDR3 consists of 16 residues. Trimming removed 6 bases from V and 13 bases from J; junction bases left unmatched: 21. CDR3 sequence (DNA): TGTGCCAGCAGCGACCCTTTGGGACAGACCCTCCTTCGACAGCATTTT. Translation gives CASSDPLGQTLLRQHF.

The CDR3 region has the DNA TGTGCCAGCAGGGGACTAGCGGGAGGGGGAGATACGCAGTATTTT. Amino acids: CASRGLAGGGDTQYF. The rearrangement joins TRBV27 to TRBJ2-3; 16 bases are a match to TRBD2. Germline CDR1 is MNHEY and CDR2 is SMNVEV (reference sequence). The CDR3 is made up of 15 amino acids. The junction had 2 bases not matched to a gene; V was cut back by 6 bases and J by 5 bases.

This clone has only a few counts. The chain employs TRBV7-2 and TRBJ2-7; D is ambiguous. The germline V and J ends were trimmed by 4 bases and 2 bases, with 3 bases remaining between them. There are 11 residues in the CDR3. Germline V gene data show CDR1 as SGHTA and CDR2 as FQGNSA. The CDR3 DNA is TGTGCCAGCAGCTACACCTACGAGCAGTACTTC. Its protein product is CASSYTYEQYF.

This clone was found a few times. The chain employs TRBV11-3 and TRBJ2-3; 7 positions agree with TRBD2. J lost 5 bases, V lost 3 bases, and 17 bases had no gene match. The length of the CDR3 is 18 residues. Germline V gives CDR1 SGHNT, CDR2 YENEEA. CDR3 coding DNA: TGTGCCAGCAGCTTTCCCTCCGGACTAGAAGTGGTGGGAGATACGCAGTATTTT. It codes for CASSFPSGLEVVGDTQYF.

The chain links TRBV15 to TRBJ1-5, with D possibly matching TRBD1 (5 bases). CDR3 size: 16 residues. Germline CDR1 LNHNV, CDR2 YYDKDF (reference sequence). Trimming removed 0 bases at V and 9 bases at J, with 18 bases between. Written as DNA, the CDR3 is TGTGCCACCAGCAGAGATAGCGGGGGGACTGCGCGGCCCCAGCATTTT. This translates into CATSRDSGGTARPQHF.

The chain uses TRBV14 and TRBJ1-3, with D possibly being TRBD1 (5 bases). Trimming pared 0 bases from V and 1 base from J, leaving 16 bases between. This CDR3 is 18 amino acids long. CDR1 is SGHDN, CDR2 FVKESK, per germline. The CDR3 spells CASSQDWGRLISGNTIYF. The CDR3 coding sequence is TGTGCCAGCAGCCAAGATTGGGGCAGGTTGATTTCTGGAAACACCATATATTTT.

The genes are TRBV25-1 and TRBJ1-5; tentatively, D is TRBD1 (6 bases). The CDR3 runs to 13 residues. Germline CDR1 MGHDK, CDR2 SYGVNS. Trimming took off 6 bases at V and 0 bases at J, with 6 bases between the two ends. The CDR3 bases are TGTGCCAGCAGACAGGGTAGCAATCAGCCCCAGCATTTT. It is translated as CASRQGSNQPQHF.

The chain joins TRBV2 to TRBJ1-2; D may be TRBD1 (5 bases). The V end lost 3 bases, the J end lost 7 bases, and 12 bases lay between the germline ends. The CDR3 loop spans 13 amino acids. Germline V gene sequence: CDR1 SNHLY, CDR2 FYNNEI. CDR3: CASSERQTTGYTF. Here the CDR3 DNA reads TGTGCCAGCAGTGAGAGACAGACGACTGGCTACACCTTC.

The chain combines TRBV5-1 with TRBJ1-1, with TRBD1 identical over 7 bases. V trimming: 5 bases; J trimming: 7 bases; junction bases outside the gene matches: 8. The CDR3 totals 13 residues. Looked up from germline, CDR1 is SGHRS and CDR2 is YFSETQ. CDR3 nucleotide sequence: TGCGCCAGCAGATCGCAGGGGGTCTATGAAGCTTTCTTT. Its translation is CASRSQGVYEAFF.

The chain recombines TRBV4-3 with TRBJ1-2; the D gene is possibly TRBD1 (6 bases). The CDR3 has 14 amino acids. From germline, CDR1 is LGHNA and CDR2 YSLEER. V was cut by 5 bases and J by 0 bases, with 10 bases left in between. The CDR3 protein is CASSRTASNYGYTF. The CDR3 coding sequence is TGCGCCAGCAGCAGGACAGCCTCTAACTATGGCTACACCTTC.

The J gene is TRBJ1-3, the V gene TRBV15; TRBD1 aligns across 8 bases. This CDR3 spans 18 amino acids. Germline V lookup: CDR1 LNHNV, CDR2 YYDKDF (reference sequence). With V trimmed by 3 bases and J by 4 bases, 14 bases remained unmatched. CDR3 region: CATSRSVQLTGGGNTIYF. As DNA, the CDR3 is TGTGCCACCAGCAGGAGTGTGCAGTTAACAGGGGGAGGAAACACCATATATTTT. The whole variable domain, remainder taken from reference TRBV15 and TRBJ1-3, is DAMVIQNPRYQVTQFGKPVTLSCSQTLNHNVMYWYQQKSSQAPKLLFHYYDKDFNNEADTPDNFQSRRPNTSFCFLDIRSPGLGDTAMYLCATSRSVQLTGGGNTIYFGEGSWLTVV.

This clone was picked up a small number of times. The rearrangement joins TRBV29-1 to TRBJ1-2, with 10 positions matching TRBD1. Germline CDR1 and CDR2: SQVTM and ANQGSEA. J gave up 6 bases and V 1 base, and 5 bases lay outside the gene matches. The CDR3 spans 14 residues. Here the CDR3 reads CSVEGQGTGDGYTF. The CDR3 coding sequence is TGCAGCGTTGAAGGTCAGGGGACAGGGGATGGCTACACCTTC.

This clone was detected once. V gene TRBV6-1 combines with J gene TRBJ1-5, with no clear D. The ends were cut back, 0 bases at V and 14 bases at J, with 14 bases in the middle. Germline assignment: CDR1 MNHNS and CDR2 SASEGT. The length of the CDR3 is 13 residues. CDR3 DNA: TGTGCCAGCAGTGAAGCGGGTAGGGCGAGGGAGCATTTT. Its translation is CASSEAGRAREHF.